The T cell receptor (beta chain) under discussion was sequenced for a study of blood T cell repertoires in COVID-19 (dated by TCRdb to 2020 to 2022). Concerning the study at large: Samples covering the acute and convalescent phases of COVID-19 were provided by collaborators in the United States, Italy and Spain. Where available, HLA class I and class II types were taken from metadata supplied by the sample provider and were not determined by assay-based typing. Samples came from the ongoing ImmuneRACE study (first 160 participants) plus 1,254 subjects from 6 global collaborators. A de-identified subject ID, COVID-19 status, age in years and sex were almost always included in the sample metadata. The repertoires were released in a freely available public database intended as a resource for research on the immune response to SARS-CoV-2. The dataset comprised deeply sampled blood TCRbeta repertoires from subjects exposed to, actively infected with, or recovered from COVID-19. The material from the prospective study consisted of cDNA or gDNA derived from T cells, B-cell-depleted T cells, or PBMCs.

General study outcomes and caveats: Clinical and demographic metadata were provided uncurated, with the amount varying by source and participant.

From cysteine to phenylalanine, the CDR3 is 13 amino acids long. The sequence is cut down to CDR3 DNA, 39 bases in frame from base 1. Trimming leaves V shorter by 4 bases and J shorter by 7 bases, with the junction holding 1 base beyond the gene matches. A word on this clone: The target of this receptor is not known. Per-base qualities were not stored, and no clone one base away is much larger.

Collaborating institutions collected whole blood in K2EDTA tubes following their own protocols. Collaborator samples were shipped for TCRbeta analysis as frozen whole blood, isolated PBMCs, or DNA extracted from either sample type. TCRbeta CDR3 regions were amplified from genomic DNA by means of the immunoSEQ Assay, a bias-controlled multiplex PCR. Processing in the source paper ran as follows. The number of nucleated cells in each sample was estimated from the amplification of reference gene primers within the assay. To quantify the absolute abundance of each unique TCRbeta CDR3 rearrangement, sequence reads were collapsed and filtered. Productive Simpson clonality was computed per sample as the square root of Simpson's diversity index over productive rearrangements. The table comes from immuneACCESS by way of TCRdb, which keeps in-frame sequences with V and J called. Part of the clones is missing from these tables; in studies checked, under half for an unresolved V gene and the rest for unknown reasons. V and J calls and clone size follow that table, whereas D and trimming were derived from the DNA. The sample data list some 120,000 clones, and approximately 68% of these were observed just once. The leading ten clones occupy approximately 2.1% of the sample.

Sequencing was carried out using peripheral blood. The chain is encoded by TRBV12-3 or TRBV12-4 joined to TRBJ2-7, with 13 bases in between that match TRBD2. The source is a woman in her 70s with acute or convalescent COVID-19. The CDR3 region has the sequence CASSSGLAGEQYF. The DNA is TGTGCCAGCAGTTCGGGACTAGCGGGGGAGCAGTACTTC.